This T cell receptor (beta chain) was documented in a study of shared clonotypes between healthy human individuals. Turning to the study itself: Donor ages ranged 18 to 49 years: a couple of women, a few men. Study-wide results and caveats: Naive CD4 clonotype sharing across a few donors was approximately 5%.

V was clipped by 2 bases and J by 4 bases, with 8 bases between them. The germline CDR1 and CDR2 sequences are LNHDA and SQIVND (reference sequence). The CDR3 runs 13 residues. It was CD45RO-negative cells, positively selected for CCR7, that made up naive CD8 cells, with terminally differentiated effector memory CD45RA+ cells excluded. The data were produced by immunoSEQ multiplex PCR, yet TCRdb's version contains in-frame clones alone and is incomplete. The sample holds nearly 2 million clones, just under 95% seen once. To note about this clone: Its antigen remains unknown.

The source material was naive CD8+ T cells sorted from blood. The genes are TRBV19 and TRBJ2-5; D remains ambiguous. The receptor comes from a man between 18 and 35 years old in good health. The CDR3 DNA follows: TGTGCCAGTAGTATAATGGAGAGAGAGACCCAGTACTTC. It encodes CASSIMERETQYF.